The 30 T cell receptor beta chains below were found in one sample sequenced in a study of OX40 agonist ivuxolimab in advanced cancers. Sequencing was performed with immunoSEQ multiplex PCR; in TCRdb, only in-frame clones are kept and a portion is missing. Of about 39,000 clones listed, about 90% are singletons. The sequenced sample was CD4+ or CD8+ T cells sorted from blood, obtained in a trial of the OX40 agonist ivuxolimab. The receptors derive from an adult with an advanced solid tumor such as melanoma, head and neck, liver or kidney cancer.

The chain is built from TRBV7-9 and TRBJ2-2; possible D gene TRBD1, 6 bases. Germline assignment: CDR1 SEHNR and CDR2 FQNEAQ (reference sequence). This CDR3 region has 12 residues. V was trimmed by 5 bases and J by 6 bases, leaving 7 bases between them. CDR3 protein: CASSQGSGELFF. The CDR3 coding sequence is TGTGCCAGCAGCCAGGGGTCCGGGGAGCTGTTTTTT.

The chain couples TRBV4-1 to TRBJ2-7; no firm D call. Germline V gene lookup returns CDR1 MGHRA and CDR2 YSYEKL. The V end lost 4 bases, the J end lost 2 bases, and 12 bases lay between the germline ends. The length of the CDR3 is 14 residues. CDR3 bases: TGCGCCAGCAGCCTCCACAGTCATGCCTACGAGCAGTACTTC. It is translated as CASSLHSHAYEQYF.

The V gene is TRBV7-8, the J gene TRBJ2-7; D is uncertain. The germline V gene has CDR1 SGHVS and CDR2 FQNEAQ. Trimming took 5 bases from V and 2 from J, leaving 13 bases between them. The CDR3 totals 14 residues. The chain's CDR3 is CASSVRSRTYEQYF. CDR3 DNA: TGTGCCAGCAGCGTACGGAGTAGAACCTACGAGCAGTACTTC.

The CDR3 is CASRDDGTNYGYTF. The DNA of the CDR3 is TGTGCCAGCAGGGACGACGGGACTAACTATGGCTACACCTTC. The V call is TRBV28, the J call TRBJ1-2; D is unresolved. Germline V CDR1 and CDR2: MDHEN, SYDVKM. V lost 6 bases to trimming and J lost 0 bases, with 11 bases between them. This CDR3 region has 14 residues.

This chain uses TRBV15 with TRBJ1-2; TRBD1 is a possible D gene (6 bases). Deletions cut 3 bases from V and 2 bases from J, with 16 bases between. The germline gives CDR1 LNHNV, CDR2 YYDKDF (reference sequence). This CDR3 has 16 amino acids. The CDR3 sequence: CATSSDRNSYNYGYTF. Written as DNA, the CDR3 is TGTGCCACCAGCAGCGACAGGAACTCTTACAACTATGGCTACACCTTC. Using reference TRBV15 and TRBJ1-2 for the parts outside the CDR3, the full variable domain is DAMVIQNPRYQVTQFGKPVTLSCSQTLNHNVMYWYQQKSSQAPKLLFHYYDKDFNNEADTPDNFQSRRPNTSFCFLDIRSPGLGDTAMYLCATSSDRNSYNYGYTFGSGTRLTVV.

The V gene is TRBV30, the J gene TRBJ2-1; D is unresolved. The germline V gene has CDR1 GTSNPN and CDR2 SVGIG (reference sequence). The CDR3 is 13 amino acids. The ends were cut back, 4 bases at V and 5 bases at J, with 12 bases in the middle. The CDR3 spells CAWTRQIDNEQFF. CDR3 sequence (DNA): TGTGCCTGGACTAGGCAGATCGACAATGAGCAGTTCTTC.

The rearrangement links TRBV27 to TRBJ1-1, with D possibly being TRBD1 (6 bases). The germline CDR1 and CDR2 sequences are MNHEY and SMNVEV (reference sequence). Trimming removed 5 bases from V and 0 bases from J, with 13 bases in between. The CDR3 consists of 15 residues. The CDR3 spells CASSPRAGVNTEAFF. DNA of the CDR3: TGTGCCAGCAGTCCTAGGGCAGGGGTGAACACTGAAGCTTTCTTT.

V and J are TRBV30 and TRBJ2-4; D ambiguous. CDR3 length: 15 amino acids. Germline V gene sequence: CDR1 GTSNPN, CDR2 SVGIG (reference sequence). Trimming pared 1 base from V and 1 base from J, leaving 11 bases between. CDR3: CAWSEPNEAKNIQYF. For the CDR3, the DNA is TGTGCCTGGAGTGAGCCGAACGAGGCCAAAAACATTCAGTACTTC.

The V call is TRBV5-8, the J call TRBJ1-5; TRBD1 matches at 7 bases. The V segment lost 4 bases and the J segment 6 bases; nucleotides outside the gene matches: 10. The CDR3 is made up of 15 amino acids. CDR1 and CDR2 (germline): SGHTS, YDEGEE. Here the CDR3 DNA reads TGTGCCAGCAGCCCGGGACAGATCAACCTTCAGCCCCAGCATTTT. Its protein product is CASSPGQINLQPQHF.

The rearrangement links TRBV9 to TRBJ1-2, with D uncertain. The V end lost 4 bases, the J end lost 6 bases, and 7 bases lay between the germline ends. CDR3 size: 11 residues. Germline V lookup: CDR1 SGDLS, CDR2 YYNGEE. The CDR3 DNA follows: TGTGCCAGCAGCTCCGAGGATGGCTACACCTTC. Translation: CASSSEDGYTF.

The chain employs TRBV10-3 and TRBJ2-5, with 9 bases matching TRBD2. CDR1 is ENHRY and CDR2 is SYGVKD in the germline V gene. The CDR3 is 16 residues long. J lost 5 bases, V lost 6 bases, and 13 bases had no gene match. DNA for the CDR3: TGTGCCATCAGCCCCCACGCGGGAGGGTCTTGGGAGACCCAGTACTTC. It specifies CAISPHAGGSWETQYF.

The chain links TRBV6-6 to TRBJ2-1; 11 positions match TRBD2. With 5 bases clipped from V and 7 bases from J, the junction kept 7 bases outside the gene matches. This CDR3 spans 15 amino acids. Germline V CDR1 and CDR2: MNHNY, SVGAGI (reference sequence). The CDR3 reads CASSRLAGSQNEQFF. For the CDR3, the DNA is TGTGCCAGCAGTCGACTAGCGGGATCACAGAATGAGCAGTTCTTC.

The chain recombines TRBV10-3 with TRBJ1-4; 7 nucleotides align to TRBD1. The V gene end was trimmed by 2 bases and the J gene end by 5 bases; junction bases not matched to a gene: 8. The CDR3 contains 16 residues. Germline values: CDR1 ENHRY, CDR2 SYGVKD. This CDR3 reads CAISETQIGGNEKLFF. The CDR3 nucleotides read TGTGCCATCAGTGAGACCCAGATAGGGGGCAATGAAAAACTGTTTTTT.

The rearrangement joins TRBV7-9 to TRBJ2-6; D remains ambiguous. The V gene's germline CDR1 is SEHNR and CDR2 FQNEAQ (reference sequence). V lost 5 bases and J 4 bases, leaving 9 bases between the germline ends. The CDR3 contains 14 residues. The CDR3 is CASSMPGGANVLTF. The CDR3 coding sequence is TGTGCCAGCAGCATGCCTGGGGGGGCCAACGTCCTGACTTTC.

The chain has TRBV5-1 and TRBJ2-5; TRBD2 matches at 10 bases. CDR3 size: 16 residues. CDR1 and CDR2 from the germline V gene are SGHRS and YFSETQ. V gave up 3 bases and J gave up 9 bases; unmatched junction bases: 14. For the CDR3, the DNA is TGCGCCAGCAGCTCTTTAGCGGGAGGCCCGGGCTGGGCCCAGTACTTC. This translates into CASSSLAGGPGWAQYF.

The CDR3 sequence is CASSPPGVSYEQYF. CDR3 DNA sequence: TGTGCCAGCAGCCCCCCAGGGGTTTCCTACGAGCAGTACTTC. This chain uses TRBV13 with TRBJ2-7; possibly TRBD1 for D (6 bases). Trimming cost V 5 bases and J 1 base, with 12 bases left between them. The CDR3 length is 14 residues. The germline gives CDR1 PRHDT, CDR2 FYEKMQ (reference sequence).

In DNA, the CDR3 is TGTGCCAGCAGCTTAGATCTTGGGACAGGATATAACTATGGCTACACCTTC. Protein product: CASSLDLGTGYNYGYTF. J is TRBJ1-2 and V is TRBV11-2, with 8 bases lining up with TRBD1. Germline loops: CDR1 SGHAT, CDR2 FQNNGV. CDR3 length: 17 residues. J was trimmed by 1 base and V by 0 bases; bases with no gene match: 7.

This clone appeared a single time. The chain uses TRBV2 and TRBJ1-1; 7 nucleotides line up with TRBD1. This CDR3 region has 16 residues. V lost 5 bases to trimming and J lost 4 bases; unmatched junction nucleotides: 13. In germline, CDR1 is SNHLY, CDR2 FYNNEI. Here the CDR3 DNA reads TGTGCCAGCAGTCCAACAAGACAGGGCTGGTTCACTGAAGCTTTCTTT. This codes for CASSPTRQGWFTEAFF.

The chain employs TRBV5-8 and TRBJ1-1; D uncertain. V dropped 2 bases and J dropped 0 bases, with 11 bases sitting between them. This CDR3 is 15 amino acids long. Germline V lookup: CDR1 SGHTS, CDR2 YDEGEE. The CDR3 sequence is CASSLAGGLNTEAFF. In DNA form, the CDR3 reads TGTGCCAGCAGCTTAGCGGGAGGGTTGAACACTGAAGCTTTCTTT.

CDR3 amino acids: CASSIGQGGNQPQHF. For the CDR3, the DNA is TGTGCCAGTAGTATAGGGCAGGGGGGCAATCAGCCCCAGCATTTT. The rearrangement uses TRBV19 and TRBJ1-5; 7 nucleotides match TRBD1. V lost 1 base, J lost 2 bases, and 2 bases stayed unmatched. CDR1 is LNHDA and CDR2 is SQIVND in the germline V gene (reference sequence). CDR3 length: 15 amino acids. The entire variable domain, with the rest obtained from reference TRBV19 and TRBJ1-5, is as follows: DGGITQSPKYLFRKEGQNVTLSCEQNLNHDAMYWYRQDPGQGLRLIYYSQIVNDFQKGDIAEGYSVSREKKESFPLTVTSAQKNPTAFYLCASSIGQGGNQPQHFGDGTRLSIL.

This CDR3 reads CASSLDLMGGSETQYF. DNA of the CDR3: TGTGCCAGCAGCTTAGATCTAATGGGGGGGTCGGAGACCCAGTACTTC. The J gene is TRBJ2-5, the V gene TRBV11-2, with TRBD2 matching over 7 bases. Germline V gives CDR1 SGHAT, CDR2 FQNNGV. CDR3 length equals 16 residues. After removal of 0 bases from V and 5 bases from J, the junction contained 9 bases not matched to a gene.

This chain links TRBV19 with TRBJ2-1; D ambiguous. Trimming cost V 5 bases and J 3 bases, with 11 bases left between them. This CDR3 is built from 14 residues. Germline CDR1 LNHDA, CDR2 SQIVND (reference sequence). The CDR3 nucleotides are TGTGCCAGTAGTTCCGGTCAACACTACAATGAGCAGTTCTTC. As protein: CASSSGQHYNEQFF. The full variable domain, completed using reference TRBV19 and TRBJ2-1, is DGGITQSPKYLFRKEGQNVTLSCEQNLNHDAMYWYRQDPGQGLRLIYYSQIVNDFQKGDIAEGYSVSREKKESFPLTVTSAQKNPTAFYLCASSSGQHYNEQFFGPGTRLTVL.

This chain links TRBV11-2 with TRBJ2-3; 7 bases line up with TRBD2. Germline V gene data show CDR1 as SGHAT and CDR2 as FQNNGV. The length of the CDR3 is 14 residues. V was pared by 5 bases and J by 5 bases, with 7 bases of the junction left unmatched. CDR3 coding DNA: TGTGCCAGCAGCCCACTCGGCGGGGGAGATACGCAGTATTTT. Protein product: CASSPLGGGDTQYF. Using reference TRBV11-2 and TRBJ2-3 for the parts outside the CDR3, the full variable domain is EAGVAQSPRYKIIEKRQSVAFWCNPISGHATLYWYQQILGQGPKLLIQFQNNGVVDDSQLPKDRFSAERLKGVDSTLKIQPAKLEDSAVYLCASSPLGGGDTQYFGPGTRLTVL.

J is TRBJ2-2 and V is TRBV9, with TRBD2 identical over 7 bases. There are 17 residues in the CDR3. The trim removed 6 bases at V and 4 bases at J, leaving 15 bases unmatched. Looked up from germline, CDR1 is SGDLS and CDR2 is YYNGEE. The CDR3 region is CASTKEGLAASTGELFF. The CDR3, as DNA: TGTGCCAGCACCAAGGAGGGGCTAGCGGCGAGCACCGGGGAGCTGTTTTTT. The complete variable domain, with remaining parts taken from reference TRBV9 and TRBJ2-2, reads DSGVTQTPKHLITATGQRVTLRCSPRSGDLSVYWYQQSLDQGLQFLIQYYNGEERAKGNILERFSAQQFPDLHSELNLSSLELGDSALYFCASTKEGLAASTGELFFGEGSRLTVL.

The gene calls are TRBV7-8 and TRBJ2-7, with D unclear. The CDR3 consists of 13 residues. Trimming took off 5 bases at V and 3 bases at J, with 11 bases between the two ends. Germline V gives CDR1 SGHVS, CDR2 FQNEAQ. In DNA, the CDR3 is TGTGCCAGCAGCGGTGGACGGTTCTACGAGCAGTACTTC. As protein: CASSGGRFYEQYF.

This clone has only one observation. This rearrangement joins TRBV6-4 to TRBJ2-2; TRBD2 matches 7 bases. Germline lookup yields CDR1 MRHNA and CDR2 SNTAGT. CDR3 size: 15 residues. Trimming took 4 bases from V and 1 from J; bases not matched to a gene: 3. The CDR3 bases are TGTGCCAGCAGTGCTAGCGGAGAGAACACCGGGGAGCTGTTTTTT. It is translated as CASSASGENTGELFF.

The V gene is TRBV4-3, the J gene TRBJ2-1, with TRBD2 matching 9 bases. The V gene end was trimmed by 2 bases and the J gene end by 7 bases; junction bases not matched to a gene: 0. The germline V gene has CDR1 LGHNA and CDR2 YSLEER. This CDR3 has 13 residues. The CDR3 DNA is TGCGCCAGCAGCCAACTAGCGGGGAATGAGCAGTTCTTC. Translated: CASSQLAGNEQFF.

The chain uses TRBV28 and TRBJ2-7, with 8 bases fitting TRBD2. Germline lookup yields CDR1 MDHEN and CDR2 SYDVKM. Trimming removed 4 bases from V and 7 bases from J; junction bases left unmatched: 6. This CDR3 is built from 13 residues. CDR3 residues: CASSSAGAVEQYF. CDR3 nucleotide sequence: TGTGCCAGCAGTTCAGCGGGAGCAGTAGAGCAGTACTTC.

The chain couples TRBV9 to TRBJ1-6; maybe TRBD1 (5 bases). V lost 4 bases, J lost 7 bases, and 12 bases lay in between. The CDR3 loop spans 14 amino acids. Germline V gene sequence: CDR1 SGDLS, CDR2 YYNGEE. The CDR3 bases are TGTGCCAGCAGCTACGGGGCCAAGAATTCACCCCTCCACTTT. Protein: CASSYGAKNSPLHF.

The chain employs TRBV19 and TRBJ1-1, with 7 bases matching TRBD1. This CDR3 region has 16 residues. Trimming at V came to 5 bases and at J to 1 base, leaving 10 bases not matched to a gene. The V gene's germline CDR1 is LNHDA and CDR2 SQIVND (reference sequence). The CDR3 DNA reads TGTGCCAGTAGTCGCATTGGGGACAGACCGAACACTGAAGCTTTCTTT. This gives the protein CASSRIGDRPNTEAFF.